The 3 T cell receptor beta chains reported below all come from one sample, sequenced in a study of T cell clonality in common variable immunodeficiency. The study, taken as a whole, reports: Reportedly, TCR beta sequences from common variable immunodeficiency showed fewer deletions and N-nucleotide insertions.

The method was immunoSEQ multiplex PCR; TCRdb's version includes in-frame clones alone and lacks a portion of them. The record shows approximately 35,000 clones for this sample, with no singletons present. The antigens these receptors bind are not known. The sample comprised peripheral blood mononuclear cells. The receptor set was obtained from a human donor with common variable immunodeficiency.

Ten or more counts support this clone. The read terminates 3 residues before the CDR3 end, so the remaining end is supplied by the germline J gene. The V and J genes are TRBV30 and TRBJ2-3, with 9 bases matching TRBD2. Unmatched junction bases numbered 8, after V lost 7 bases and J lost 3 bases. This CDR3 has 14 amino acids. In germline, CDR1 is GTSNPN, CDR2 SVGIG (reference sequence). Incomplete CDR3 DNA: TGTGCCTACGAAGCGGGAGGTCGGACAGATACG. Its protein product is CAYEAGGRTDT. The entire CDR3 is CAYEAGGRTDTQYF.

This clone was observed many times. The read finishes 3 residues shy of the CDR3 end, and the germline J gene is used to complete it. This chain links TRBV29-1 with TRBJ2-7; 10 nucleotides match TRBD2. In germline, CDR1 is SQVTM, CDR2 ANQGSEA. V dropped 3 bases and J dropped 5; count of bases not matched to a gene: 7. This CDR3 comprises 14 residues. The covered CDR3 bases are TGCAGCGTTGATGGGCTAGCGGGAGCCCACGAG. Translated, it gives CSVDGLAGAHE. In full, the CDR3 reads CSVDGLAGAHEQYF.

This clone was seen many times. The CDR3 spells CASSLIQGGQGYTF. The sequenced CDR3 bases are TGTGCCAGCAGCTTAATACAGGGAGGACAAGGC. The rearrangement joins TRBV11-3 to TRBJ1-2; perhaps TRBD1 as D (6 bases). The read ends 3 residues early relative to the CDR3; the germline J gene fills the gap. Germline CDR1 is SGHNT and CDR2 is YENEEA. This CDR3 is 14 amino acids long.